This T cell receptor beta chain was recovered during a study of vaccination and CD4 T cells after COVID-19. The Oncomine TCR Beta short-read assay sequenced DNA from cultured CD4+ T cells. TCRdb re-called the PCR reads with MiXCR, one entry per CDR3 protein. The profile shows under 25,000 distinct CDR3 sequences, approximately 80% of them singletons. For this clonotype: The antigen is not known.

Treatment of the sample: roughly 11-day PBMC culture with coronavirus spike peptide pools or control peptides (ViraFEST assay). CDR1 and CDR2 (germline): SGHRS, YFSETQ. This CDR3 spans 18 amino acids. The trim removed 3 bases at V and 4 bases at J, leaving 16 bases unmatched. The chain recombines TRBV5-1 with TRBJ2-1, with 7 nucleotides matching TRBD1. The source material was CD4+ T cells from blood, cultured in vitro, sampled after SARS-CoV-2 vaccination. The TCR was taken from a human donor who received a COVID-19 vaccine. CDR3 nucleotides: TGCGCCAGCAGCTGGTACAGATCGGGACAGCGATTATACAATGAGCAGTTCTTC. Encoded protein: CASSWYRSGQRLYNEQFF.